This T cell receptor (beta chain) originates from a study of blood T cells in healthy people across ages. This CDR3 is built from 14 residues. Per sample, at least 5 micrograms of total RNA were extracted. This clonotype was seen more than once but under ten times. A second PCR, run for about 7 to 11 cycles, used a sample-barcoded 5' primer plus a J-beta primer mix. Via MiXCR, TCRdb re-called the 5' RACE reads, giving one row per CDR3 protein. The data hold hundreds of thousands of distinct CDR3 sequences, with around 43% observed a single time. The gene calls are TRBV21-1 and TRBJ1-5. TRBV21-1 is shown as a pseudogene. Sequencing was done on a sample of blood. The sequence came from a man aged 60-69 years in good health. The CDR3 spells CASSKSSYRKPQHF. The CDR3 DNA is TGTGCCAGCAGCAAGAGCAGTTACAGAAAGCCCCAGCATTTT.